This T cell receptor beta chain was sequenced in a study of shared clonotypes between healthy human individuals. About 100 million PBMCs per unsorted sample were used for genomic DNA. CDR1 SGHTA and CDR2 FQGTGA come from the germline V gene. V was pared by 0 bases and J by 6 bases, with 6 bases between. The CDR3 extends over 12 amino acids. Using immunoSEQ multiplex PCR, the repertoire was profiled, and TCRdb retains in-frame clones only, with some absent. The table records 530,000 or so clones, around 79% of them present only once. The rearrangement uses TRBV7-3 and TRBJ2-7; tentative D call: TRBD1 (6 bases). The clonotype comes from a middle-aged woman in good health. Some clones in this sample may be carry-over from other donors' samples. The specimen sequenced was PBMCs. The CDR3 coding sequence is TGTGCCAGCAGCTTAACAGGGGGCGAGCAGTACTTC. This gives the protein CASSLTGGEQYF.